The 9 T cell receptor beta chains below come from one sample, sequenced in a study of T cells in Graves' hyperthyroidism and ophthalmopathy. Using RNA transcripts as the source, TCR beta CDR3 regions were amplified. The HTBI set primed first-round TCR CDR3 RT-PCR. TCRdb independently ran MiXCR on the multiplex PCR reads; one entry per CDR3 protein. In the table there are about 46,000 distinct CDR3 sequences, 45% to 50% of which are singletons. Specimen: peripheral blood or thyroid tissue (not recorded which). All receptors derive from a woman aged 45 to 65 with Graves' hyperthyroidism.

The count of this clonotype is one. This chain joins TRBV7-2 and TRBJ2-5; 13 bases map to TRBD2. V dropped 5 bases and J dropped 6; count of bases not matched to a gene: 9. Germline CDR1 and CDR2: SGHTA and FQGNSA. There are 16 residues in the CDR3. DNA for the CDR3: TGTGCCAGCAGCCCCCGGACTAGCGGGAGTCGGAAGACCCAGTACTTC. It specifies CASSPRTSGSRKTQYF.

Notes on this clonotype: It is likely a read error, because the conserved phenylalanine at the end of the CDR3 is missing. The genes are TRBV20-1 and TRBJ1-3; a weak D match, TRBD1 (5 bases). The germline CDR1 and CDR2 sequences are DFQATT and SNEGSKA (reference sequence). Deletions cut 5 bases from V and 4 bases from J, with 15 bases between. The CDR3 loop spans 14 amino acids. The CDR3 sequence is CSAGAVRQGNTIYS. The CDR3 DNA sequence: TGCAGTGCTGGGGCGGTCAGACAGGGAAACACCATATATTCT.

Of note for this clonotype: The junction departs from germline at one end; a sequencing error may be responsible. This rearrangement joins TRBV29-1 to TRBJ2-2, with TRBD2 identical over 9 bases. This CDR3 has 14 residues. Germline V gene lookup returns CDR1 SQVTM and CDR2 ANQGSEA. The CDR3 bases are TGCAGCGTTGGATTAGCGGGAGTTGCCGGGGGGCTGTTTTTT. As protein: CSVGLAGVAGGLFF.

This clonotype has just one count. The limits of the CDR3 on the DNA are not certain, so only TCRdb's listed CDR3 is given. The chain uses TRBV12-3 or TRBV12-4 and TRBJ1-5; TRBD1 is the table's D call, not checked against the DNA. The CDR3 contains 20 residues when both ends are counted. The CDR3 here is CASSFYICSASRDRLQPQHF.

As concerns this clonotype: The conserved final phenylalanine or tryptophan is absent from the CDR3, which likely points to a read error. The V and J genes are TRBV12-3 or TRBV12-4 and TRBJ1-1, with 9 bases fitting TRBD1. The length of the CDR3 is 15 residues. V was clipped by 8 bases and J by 4 bases; unmatched bases: 11. CDR3: CASSPPGQGSTEAFS. For the CDR3, the DNA is TGTGCCAGCTCACCTCCGGGACAGGGCAGCACTGAAGCTTTCTCT.

This clonotype was counted at least ten times. The germline gene is not matched at one end of the junction; a read error may be the cause. The genes are TRBV20-1 and TRBJ2-7, with TRBD2 matching 13 bases. CDR3 length: 18 amino acids. Looked up from germline, CDR1 is DFQATT and CDR2 is SNEGSKA (reference sequence). CDR3 DNA: TGCAGTGCCAGAGATAGTGGACTAGCGGGAGCTATGAGGTACGAGCAGTACTTC. Protein product: CSARDSGLAGAMRYEQYF.

Ten or more counts support this clonotype. CDR3 in DNA: TGTGCCAGCAGCTTGGTGGGGCGGGAAAAACCAGACGCGAACACCGGGGAGCTGTTTTTT. Translated: CASSLVGREKPDANTGELFF. V and J are TRBV5-6 and TRBJ2-2; weak D call: TRBD2 (6 bases). Germline CDR1 is SGHDT and CDR2 is YYEEEE. Between the trimmed V and J ends, which lost 0 bases and 0 bases, there was a span of 21 bases. CDR3 size: 20 residues.

This clonotype came up many times. The genes are TRBV24-1 and TRBJ2-2; 10 positions match TRBD2. Per the germline V gene, CDR1 is KGHDR and CDR2 is SFDVKD. The CDR3 loop spans 16 amino acids. The V and J ends lost 4 bases and 6 bases, in that order; junction bases with no gene match: 7. The CDR3 region has the DNA TGTGCCACCAGTGAGCCTGGGACTAGCGAGGCCGGGGAGCTGTTTTTT. Its protein is CATSEPGTSEAGELFF.

The rearrangement joins TRBV20-1 to TRBJ2-7; possible D gene TRBD2, 6 bases. V gave up 0 bases and J gave up 5 bases, with 11 bases separating them. This CDR3 comprises 13 residues. Germline CDR1 DFQATT, CDR2 SNEGSKA (reference sequence). CDR3: CSAREIGGHEQYF. The DNA for the CDR3 is TGCAGTGCTAGAGAAATCGGGGGTCACGAGCAGTACTTC.